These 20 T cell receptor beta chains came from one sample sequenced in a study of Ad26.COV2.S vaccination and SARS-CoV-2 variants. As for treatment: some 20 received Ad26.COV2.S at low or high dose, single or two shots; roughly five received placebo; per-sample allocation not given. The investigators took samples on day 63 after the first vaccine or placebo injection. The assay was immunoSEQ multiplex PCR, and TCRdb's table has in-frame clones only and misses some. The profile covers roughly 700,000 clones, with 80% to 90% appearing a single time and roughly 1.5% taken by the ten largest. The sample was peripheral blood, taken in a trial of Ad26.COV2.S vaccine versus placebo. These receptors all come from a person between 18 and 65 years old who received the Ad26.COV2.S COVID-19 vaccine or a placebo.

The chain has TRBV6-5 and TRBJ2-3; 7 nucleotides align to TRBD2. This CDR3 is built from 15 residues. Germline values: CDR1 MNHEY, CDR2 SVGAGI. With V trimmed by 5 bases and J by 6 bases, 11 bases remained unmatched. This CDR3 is CASSLLAAPRDTQYF. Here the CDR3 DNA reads TGTGCCAGCAGTCTCCTAGCGGCCCCTCGGGATACGCAGTATTTT.

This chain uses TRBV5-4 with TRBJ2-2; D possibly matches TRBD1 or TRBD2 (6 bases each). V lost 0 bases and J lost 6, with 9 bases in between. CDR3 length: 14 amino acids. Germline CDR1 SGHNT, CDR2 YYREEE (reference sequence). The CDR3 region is CASSLAGGSGELFF. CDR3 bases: TGTGCCAGCAGCTTGGCCGGGGGCTCCGGGGAGCTGTTTTTT.

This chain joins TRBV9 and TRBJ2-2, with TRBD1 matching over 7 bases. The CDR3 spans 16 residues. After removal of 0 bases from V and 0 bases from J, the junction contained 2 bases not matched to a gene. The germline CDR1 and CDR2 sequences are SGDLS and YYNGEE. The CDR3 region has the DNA TGTGCCAGCAGCGTAGAAGACAGGGCGAACACCGGGGAGCTGTTTTTT. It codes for CASSVEDRANTGELFF.

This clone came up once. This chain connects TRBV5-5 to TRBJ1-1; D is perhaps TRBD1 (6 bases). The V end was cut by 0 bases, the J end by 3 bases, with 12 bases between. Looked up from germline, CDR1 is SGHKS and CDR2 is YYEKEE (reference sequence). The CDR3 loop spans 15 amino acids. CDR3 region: CASSLAQGRDTEAFF. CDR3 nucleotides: TGTGCCAGCAGCTTGGCCCAGGGGCGGGACACTGAAGCTTTCTTT.

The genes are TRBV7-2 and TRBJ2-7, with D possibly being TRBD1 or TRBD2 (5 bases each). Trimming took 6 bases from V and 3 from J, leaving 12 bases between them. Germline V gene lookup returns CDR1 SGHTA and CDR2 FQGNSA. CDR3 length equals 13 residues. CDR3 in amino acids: CASRGTGNYEQYF. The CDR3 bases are TGTGCCAGCAGAGGGACGGGAAACTACGAGCAGTACTTC.

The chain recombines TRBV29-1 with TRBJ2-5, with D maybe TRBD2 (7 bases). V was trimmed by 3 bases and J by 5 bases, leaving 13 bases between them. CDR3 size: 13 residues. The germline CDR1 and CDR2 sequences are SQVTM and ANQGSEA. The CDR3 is CSVEVGGLETQYF. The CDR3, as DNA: TGCAGCGTTGAGGTCGGGGGGCTTGAGACCCAGTACTTC.

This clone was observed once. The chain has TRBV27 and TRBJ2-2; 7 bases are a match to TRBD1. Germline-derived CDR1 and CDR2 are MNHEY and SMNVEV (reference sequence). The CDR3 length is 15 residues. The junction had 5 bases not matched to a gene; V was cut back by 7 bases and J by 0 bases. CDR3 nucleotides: TGTGCCAGCACGTACAGGGGTCCGAACACCGGGGAGCTGTTTTTT. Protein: CASTYRGPNTGELFF.

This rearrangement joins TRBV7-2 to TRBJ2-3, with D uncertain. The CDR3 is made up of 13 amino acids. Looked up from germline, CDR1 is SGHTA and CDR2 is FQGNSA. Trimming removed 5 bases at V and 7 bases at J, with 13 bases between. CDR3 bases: TGTGCCAGCAGCCCCACTCCCGATTATACGCAGTATTTT. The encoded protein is CASSPTPDYTQYF.

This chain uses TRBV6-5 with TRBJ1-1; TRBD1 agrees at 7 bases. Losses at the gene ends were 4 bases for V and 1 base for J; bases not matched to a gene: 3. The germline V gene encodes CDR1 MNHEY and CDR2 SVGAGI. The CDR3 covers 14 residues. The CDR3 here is CASSSGTENTEAFF. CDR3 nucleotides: TGTGCCAGCAGTTCCGGGACAGAGAACACTGAAGCTTTCTTT.

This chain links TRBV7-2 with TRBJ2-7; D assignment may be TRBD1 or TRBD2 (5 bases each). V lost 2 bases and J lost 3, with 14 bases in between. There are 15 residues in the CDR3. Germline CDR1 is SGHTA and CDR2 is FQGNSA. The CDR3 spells CASSLWGSGVYEQYF. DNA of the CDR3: TGTGCCAGCAGCTTATGGGGCAGCGGAGTCTACGAGCAGTACTTC.

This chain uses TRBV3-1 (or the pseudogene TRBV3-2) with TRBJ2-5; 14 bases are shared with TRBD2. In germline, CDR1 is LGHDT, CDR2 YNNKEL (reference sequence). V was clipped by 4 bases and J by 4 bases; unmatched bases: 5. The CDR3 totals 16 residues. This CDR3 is CASSRTSGGSGETQYF. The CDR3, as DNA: TGTGCCAGCAGCCGGACTAGCGGGGGGAGTGGAGAGACCCAGTACTTC.

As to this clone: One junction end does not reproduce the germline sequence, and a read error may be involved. CDR3 sequence reads: CASSEVRGITNTQYF. The CDR3 DNA reads as TGCGCCAGCAGTGAAGTAAGGGGGATCACAAATACGCAGTATTTT. This rearrangement joins TRBV10-1 to TRBJ2-3, with D possibly matching TRBD1 (6 bases). The germline V gene encodes CDR1 WNHNN and CDR2 SYGVQD (reference sequence). The CDR3 is 15 residues long.

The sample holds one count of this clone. This chain's CDR3 is CASSRVGTSLVETQYF. The CDR3 DNA follows: TGCGCCAGCAGCAGAGTGGGGACTTCCCTCGTGGAGACCCAGTACTTC. The genes are TRBV5-1 and TRBJ2-5, with D maybe TRBD2 (6 bases). Germline loops: CDR1 SGHRS, CDR2 YFSETQ. V shed 4 bases and J shed 5 bases, with 21 bases lying between them. The CDR3 consists of 16 residues.

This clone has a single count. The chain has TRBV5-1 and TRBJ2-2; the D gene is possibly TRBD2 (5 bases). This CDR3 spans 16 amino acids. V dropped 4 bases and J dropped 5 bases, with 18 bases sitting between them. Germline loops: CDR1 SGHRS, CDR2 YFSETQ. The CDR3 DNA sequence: TGCGCCAGCAGCCCCCGTGCCTTACCGGGGACCGGGGAGCTGTTTTTT. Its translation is CASSPRALPGTGELFF.

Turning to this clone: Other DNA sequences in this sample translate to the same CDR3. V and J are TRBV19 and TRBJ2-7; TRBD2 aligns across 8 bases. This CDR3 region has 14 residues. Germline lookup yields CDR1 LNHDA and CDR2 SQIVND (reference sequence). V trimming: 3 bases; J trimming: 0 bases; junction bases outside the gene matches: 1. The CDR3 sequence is CASSITSGSYEQYF. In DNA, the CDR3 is TGTGCCAGTAGTATCACTAGCGGCTCCTACGAGCAGTACTTC. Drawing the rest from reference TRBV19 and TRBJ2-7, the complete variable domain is DGGITQSPKYLFRKEGQNVTLSCEQNLNHDAMYWYRQDPGQGLRLIYYSQIVNDFQKGDIAEGYSVSREKKESFPLTVTSAQKNPTAFYLCASSITSGSYEQYFGPGTRLTVT.

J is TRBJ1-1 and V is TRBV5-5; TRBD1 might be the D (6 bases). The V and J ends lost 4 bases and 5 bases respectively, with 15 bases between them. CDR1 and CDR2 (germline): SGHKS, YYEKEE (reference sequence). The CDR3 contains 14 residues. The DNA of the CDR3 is TGTGCCAGCAGCCCGTGGACAGAGGGTACTGAAGCTTTCTTT. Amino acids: CASSPWTEGTEAFF. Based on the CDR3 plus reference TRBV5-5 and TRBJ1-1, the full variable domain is DAGVTQSPTHLIKTRGQQVTLRCSPISGHKSVSWYQQVLGQGPQFIFQYYEKEERGRGNFPDRFSARQFPNYSSELNVNALLLGDSALYLCASSPWTEGTEAFFGQGTRLTVV.

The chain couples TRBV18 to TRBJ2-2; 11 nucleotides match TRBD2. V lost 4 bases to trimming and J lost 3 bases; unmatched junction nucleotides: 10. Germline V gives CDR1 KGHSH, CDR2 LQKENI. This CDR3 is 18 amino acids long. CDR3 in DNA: TGTGCCAGCTCACTTGGAGTAGCGGGAGGGCCGGACACCGGGGAGCTGTTTTTT. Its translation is CASSLGVAGGPDTGELFF.

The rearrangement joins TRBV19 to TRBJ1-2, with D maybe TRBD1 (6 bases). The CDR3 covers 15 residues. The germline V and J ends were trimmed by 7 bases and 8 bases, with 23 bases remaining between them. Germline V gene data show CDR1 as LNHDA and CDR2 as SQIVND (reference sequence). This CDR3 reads CASTPEGGLAVGYTF. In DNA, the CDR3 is TGTGCCAGTACCCCCGAGGGGGGTTTGGCAGTCGGCTACACCTTC.

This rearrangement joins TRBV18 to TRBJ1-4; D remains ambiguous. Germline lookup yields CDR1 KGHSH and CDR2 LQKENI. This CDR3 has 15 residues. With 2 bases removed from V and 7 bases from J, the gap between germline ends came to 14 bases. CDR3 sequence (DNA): TGTGCCAGCTCACCAAGAATGGCAGCAGGTGAAAAACTGTTTTTT. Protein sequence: CASSPRMAAGEKLFF.

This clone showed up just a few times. The CDR3 spells CAWGIAYGYTF. In DNA, the CDR3 is TGTGCCTGGGGGATAGCCTATGGCTACACCTTC. This chain joins TRBV30 and TRBJ1-2; D not certain. The CDR3 is made up of 11 amino acids. Trimming took off 5 bases at V and 4 bases at J, with 8 bases between the two ends. CDR1 and CDR2 (germline): GTSNPN, SVGIG (reference sequence).